These T cell receptor beta chains were read from a single sample in a study of patients and donors after allogeneic stem cell transplantation. TCRdb ran MiXCR on the RT-PCR reads and lists one entry per CDR3 protein. The table includes 800,000 to 1,000,000 distinct CDR3 sequences, more than 15% detected once. Sequenced: blood, either unsorted or a sorted T cell fraction (not recorded which). These receptors were taken from a human donor who was either an allogeneic HSCT recipient or a stem cell or donor lymphocyte infusion donor (not recorded which). It is not recorded whose cells these are; they may come from a transplant donor. CDR3s include the opening cysteine and the closing phenylalanine or tryptophan. A D gene is named only where the DNA matches it firmly. Clone size is given for some rows only: seen once, a few or many times, or a class if the clone is expanded.

V	D	size	J	DNA	CDR3
TRBV20-1	-	-	TRBJ1-1	TGCAGTGCTCATACAGGTCGGGGCACTGAAGCTTTCTTT	CSAHTGRGTEAFF
TRBV18	-	few	TRBJ1-1	TGTGCCAGCTCATTAAAAGAGCGGAACACTGAAGCTTTCTTT	CASSLKERNTEAFF
TRBV25-1	-	few	TRBJ2-1	TGTGCCAGCAGTGAATTTGGGAGAAGGGGGAATGAGCAGTTCTTC	CASSEFGRRGNEQFF
TRBV12-3/TRBV12-4	-	many	TRBJ2-7	TGTGCCAGCAGTTTATCATGGGACCGTCCCTACGAGCAGTACTTC	CASSLSWDRPYEQYF
TRBV20-1	-	-	TRBJ2-5	TGCAGTGCCACACCGTGGGAGAAAGAGACCCAGTACTTC	CSATPWEKETQYF
TRBV5-1	-	few	TRBJ2-2	TGCGCCAGCAGCCCCCCGGGCTTTTTCCTCACCGGGGAGCTGTTTTTT	CASSPPGFFLTGELFF
TRBV11-2	-	few	TRBJ2-2	TGTGCCAGCAGCCCCGGGTTCGGCGGGGAGCTGTTTTTT	CASSPGFGGELFF
TRBV7-7	-	few	TRBJ2-2	TGTGCCAGCAGCTTCACGACTAGTCCGAACACCGGGGAGCTGTTTTTT	CASSFTTSPNTGELFF
TRBV3-1	-	few	TRBJ2-7	TGTGCCAGCAGCCAGAGGACCTTACGGTCTATTTGGGCCACCTACGAGCAGTACTTC	CASSQRTLRSIWATYEQYF
TRBV6-1	-	once	TRBJ1-4	TGTGCCAGCAGACCTGCAGGGGCTGGAGGCGGAAAACTGTTTTTT	CASRPAGAGGGKLFF
TRBV12-3/TRBV12-4	-	-	TRBJ1-2	TGTGCCAGCAAAGGGGACTATGGCTACACCTTC	CASKGDYGYTF
TRBV7-2	-	few	TRBJ1-1	TGTGCCAGCAGCCCCGCCAGGGAGAACACTGAAGCTTTCTTT	CASSPARENTEAFF
TRBV5-8	-	-	TRBJ1-1	TGTGCCAGCAGCTTGGTAGGGGGGGCACGGAGGCTTTTCTTT	CASSLVGGARRLFF
TRBV20-1	-	-	TRBJ2-6	TGCAGTGCTAGGGGAGGAAGCAGGGTTGGGGCCAACGTCCTGACTTTC	CSARGGSRVGANVLTF
TRBV20-1	TRBD1	-	TRBJ1-1	TGCAGTGCCCGAGGGACAGGGGCAATGAACACTGAAGCTTTCTTT	CSARGTGAMNTEAFF
TRBV30	-	few	TRBJ2-6	TGTGCCTGGAGAGGGGCCAACGTCCTGACTTTC	CAWRGANVLTF
TRBV12-3/TRBV12-4	-	-	TRBJ2-5	TGTGCCAGCAGTTTAGGGAAGGGGGAGACCCAGTACTTC	CASSLGKGETQYF